The 15 T cell receptor beta chains below were found in one sample sequenced in a study of blood T cell repertoires in COVID-19 (dated by TCRdb to the early 2020s). Libraries were built with the immunoSEQ multiplex PCR assay. This is the immuneACCESS table as TCRdb keeps it, with only in-frame sequences that have V and J called. A part of the clones is gone; compared with another copy, unresolved V genes explain less than half, and the rest is unexplained. Counted in this sample were about 230,000 clones; about 90% of them appeared once. About a tenth of the sample belongs to the ten largest clones. The specimen was PBMCs or T cells enriched from blood (not recorded which). All receptors derive from a man aged 25-45 years who had recovered from COVID-19.

This chain links TRBV5-4 with TRBJ2-7, with TRBD1 as a possible D gene (6 bases). The CDR3 is 17 residues long. V was cut by 2 bases and J by 2 bases, with 20 bases left in between. The V gene's germline CDR1 is SGHNT and CDR2 YYREEE (reference sequence). This chain's CDR3 is CASSLPQGPPIPYEQYF. In DNA, the CDR3 is TGTGCCAGCAGCTTACCGCAGGGGCCACCTATACCCTACGAGCAGTACTTC. The full variable domain, rest sourced from reference TRBV5-4 and TRBJ2-7, is ETGVTQSPTHLIKTRGQQVTLRCSSQSGHNTVSWYQQALGQGPQFIFQYYREEENGRGNFPPRFSGLQFPNYSSELNVNALELDDSALYLCASSLPQGPPIPYEQYFGPGTRLTVT.

The chain recombines TRBV19 with TRBJ1-3; unclear D gene. This CDR3 contains 12 residues. V was cut by 5 bases and J by 9 bases, with 11 bases left in between. Per germline, CDR1 LNHDA and CDR2 SQIVND (reference sequence). The CDR3 loop reads CASSSRLATIYF. The CDR3, as DNA: TGTGCCAGTAGTTCGAGACTAGCCACCATATATTTT.

The rearrangement uses TRBV13 and TRBJ2-7; a weak D match, TRBD2 (5 bases). The CDR3 covers 14 residues. V lost 2 bases to trimming and J lost 6 bases, with 14 bases between them. Germline V gene sequence: CDR1 PRHDT, CDR2 FYEKMQ (reference sequence). CDR3 DNA sequence: TGTGCCAGCAGCTTAACGGGAAGGACGGGCGAGCAGTACTTC. This gives the protein CASSLTGRTGEQYF.

The J gene is TRBJ1-2, the V gene TRBV28, with D maybe TRBD1 (6 bases). The CDR3 spans 15 residues. In germline, CDR1 is MDHEN, CDR2 SYDVKM. CDR3: CAIRGGQTNNYGYTF. The CDR3, as DNA: TGTGCTATTCGGGGGGGGCAAACGAATAACTATGGCTACACCTTC.

The chain couples TRBV24-1 to TRBJ1-5; 12 bases align to TRBD1. Germline CDR1 and CDR2: KGHDR and SFDVKD. V dropped 4 bases and J dropped 4; count of bases not matched to a gene: 4. The CDR3 is 16 residues long. The CDR3 DNA is TGTGCCACCAGTGACCCGGGACAGGGGGCAAATCAGCCCCAGCATTTT. Translating it yields CATSDPGQGANQPQHF.

The chain links TRBV3-1 (or the pseudogene TRBV3-2) to TRBJ1-4; a possible D gene is TRBD1 (5 bases). Germline CDR1 and CDR2: LGHDT and YNNKEL (reference sequence). The CDR3 consists of 15 residues. The V end was cut by 3 bases, the J end by 4 bases, with 12 bases between. The CDR3 sequence: CASSHPQGNNEKLFF. The CDR3 DNA reads as TGTGCCAGCAGCCATCCTCAGGGCAATAATGAAAAACTGTTTTTT.

Note on this clone: The same CDR3 arises from other DNA sequences in this sample as well. The J gene is TRBJ1-1, the V gene TRBV7-9; 7 nucleotides match TRBD1. Germline V gene sequence: CDR1 SEHNR, CDR2 FQNEAQ (reference sequence). The CDR3 runs to 14 residues. V was clipped by 5 bases and J by 2 bases; unmatched bases: 5. CDR3 amino acids: CASSPRQGNTEAFF. The CDR3 DNA reads TGTGCCAGCAGCCCCCGACAGGGTAACACTGAAGCTTTCTTT. Together with reference TRBV7-9 and TRBJ1-1, the CDR3 gives the full variable domain: DTGVSQNPRHKITKRGQNVTFRCDPISEHNRLYWYRQTLGQGPEFLTYFQNEAQLEKSRLLSDRFSAERPKGSFSTLEIQRTEQGDSAMYLCASSPRQGNTEAFFGQGTRLTVV.

The rearrangement links TRBV15 to TRBJ2-1, with D perhaps TRBD2 (6 bases). Germline V gene sequence: CDR1 LNHNV, CDR2 YYDKDF (reference sequence). V shed 0 bases and J shed 15 bases, with 12 bases lying between them. This CDR3 is 12 amino acids long. CDR3 protein: CATSRDRLGPFF. The CDR3 bases are TGTGCCACCAGCAGAGACCGACTAGGTCCGTTCTTC.

V usage is TRBV27 and J usage is TRBJ1-2; maybe TRBD1 (5 bases). This CDR3 has 15 amino acids. Germline values: CDR1 MNHEY, CDR2 SMNVEV (reference sequence). V lost 5 bases, J lost 2 bases, and 15 bases lay in between. CDR3 in DNA: TGTGCCAGCAGTCGCCTCTCGACAGTGAACTATGGCTACACCTTC. This translates into CASSRLSTVNYGYTF.

The chain has TRBV7-6 and TRBJ2-1; 11 bases are shared with TRBD2. The CDR3 runs 15 residues. Germline CDR1 and CDR2: SGHVS and FNYEAQ. V lost 6 bases and J lost 6; bases outside the gene matches: 7. CDR3 residues: CASRPTSGSGNEQFF. In DNA form, the CDR3 reads TGTGCCAGCAGACCAACTAGCGGGAGTGGCAATGAGCAGTTCTTC.

The rearrangement links TRBV21-1 to TRBJ2-1; TRBD1, as called in the table, went unchecked against the DNA. TRBV21-1 constitutes a pseudogene. The CDR3 is made up of 11 amino acids. CDR3 DNA: TGTGCCAGCAGCAAAGGGCTGGTCCAGTTCTTC. It translates to CASSKGLVQFF.

The gene calls are TRBV27 and TRBJ2-7; D ambiguous. The CDR3 extends over 14 amino acids. Germline V gives CDR1 MNHEY, CDR2 SMNVEV (reference sequence). V was clipped by 6 bases and J by 5 bases, with 17 bases between them. This CDR3 is CASRSTLAADEQYF. The CDR3, as DNA: TGTGCCAGCAGATCCACTTTGGCCGCGGACGAGCAGTACTTC.

The chain is built from TRBV5-4 and TRBJ1-4; tentatively, D is TRBD1 (5 bases). Germline V CDR1 and CDR2: SGHNT, YYREEE (reference sequence). Trimming stripped 2 bases from V and 8 bases from J, with 13 bases between. There are 14 residues in the CDR3. The CDR3 nucleotides read TGTGCCAGCAGCTTTCAGGGAGGGAAAGAAAAACTGTTTTTT. Its translation is CASSFQGGKEKLFF.

V is TRBV19 and J is TRBJ1-1; TRBD1 aligns across 9 bases. The V segment lost 7 bases and the J segment 5 bases; nucleotides outside the gene matches: 5. The germline V gene has CDR1 LNHDA and CDR2 SQIVND (reference sequence). This CDR3 comprises 13 residues. The CDR3 region is CASIQGARTEAFF. The CDR3 region has the DNA TGTGCCAGTATACAGGGGGCTAGGACTGAAGCTTTCTTT.

The chain recombines TRBV10-3 with TRBJ2-2; 7 bases map to TRBD1. V was pared by 0 bases and J by 3 bases, with 4 bases of the junction left unmatched. Germline V gene sequence: CDR1 ENHRY, CDR2 SYGVKD. This CDR3 is 16 amino acids long. In nucleotides, the CDR3 is TGTGCCATCAGTGAGTCGAGTCAGGGGGACACCGGGGAGCTGTTTTTT. Translated: CAISESSQGDTGELFF.